This paragraph covers one T cell receptor (beta chain) sequence. This specimen comes from a study of control samples from healthy donors and cancer patients. Method: immunoSEQ multiplex PCR; TCRdb's copy keeps in-frame clones and lacks some. The data hold 100,000 or so clones, with about four fifths observed a single time. Germline lookup yields CDR1 MRHNA and CDR2 SNTAGT. The CDR3 spans 13 residues. Trimming took 4 bases from V and 4 from J, leaving 9 bases between them. This clonotype originated in a woman in her forties or fifties in good health. The chain employs TRBV6-4 and TRBJ2-3; D possibly corresponds to TRBD2 (6 bases). The material sequenced was blood. CDR3 coding DNA: TGTGCCAGCAGTGCGCGGGGTCCAGATACGCAGTATTTT. This gives the protein CASSARGPDTQYF.